A selection of T cell receptor beta chains follows, all from one sample in a study of glioma-infiltrating T cells after dendritic cell vaccination. Sequenced by immunoSEQ multiplex PCR; TCRdb stores in-frame clones only, minus some. This table holds tens of thousands of clones, about 83% found once. The source was blood, collected before dendritic cell vaccination. These receptors were obtained from a human donor with glioblastoma. CDR3s include the opening cysteine and the closing phenylalanine or tryptophan. The D gene is left open where the match is weak.

CDR3,DNA,J,V,D
CASSMVQGGEKLFF,TGTGCCAGTAGTATGGTACAGGGGGGAGAAAAGCTGTTTTTT,TRBJ1-4,TRBV19,TRBD1
CAFTGQDYGYTF,TGTGCCTTCACTGGACAGGACTATGGCTACACCTTC,TRBJ1-2,TRBV30,TRBD1
CASSWGGPDNSPLHF,TGTGCCAGCAGTTGGGGGGGCCCGGATAATTCACCCCTCCACTTT,TRBJ1-6,TRBV6-5,-
CASSPDRSRNQPQHF,TGTGCCAGCAGCCCCGACAGGAGCCGCAATCAGCCCCAGCATTTT,TRBJ1-5,TRBV7-2,-
CASSIGTGGEQYF,TGTGCCAGTAGTATCGGGACAGGGGGGGAGCAGTACTTC,TRBJ2-7,TRBV19,TRBD1
CASSVRGDYNEQFF,TGCGCCAGCAGCGTCCGCGGGGATTACAATGAGCAGTTCTTC,TRBJ2-1,TRBV5-1,-
CATSREFIQGGYGYTF,TGTGCCACCAGCAGAGAATTTATACAGGGGGGCTATGGCTACACCTTC,TRBJ1-2,TRBV15,TRBD1
CASRRPSGGEKLFF,TGTGCCAGCAGAAGACCCTCCGGCGGGGAAAAACTGTTTTTT,TRBJ1-4,TRBV6-5,-
CASSRDYNEQFF,TGCGCCAGCAGCCGGGACTACAATGAGCAGTTCTTC,TRBJ2-1,TRBV5-1,-
CASSQEGTSYEQYF,TGCGCCAGCAGCCAAGAAGGGACTAGTTACGAGCAGTACTTC,TRBJ2-7,TRBV4-1,TRBD2
CASRTIGGHQETQYF,TGTGCCAGCAGGACCATTGGAGGGCACCAAGAGACCCAGTACTTC,TRBJ2-5,TRBV2,-
CASSSAGGGDTQYF,TGTGCCAGCAGCTCGGCGGGAGGCGGAGATACGCAGTATTTT,TRBJ2-3,TRBV7-3,TRBD2
CASSREGSSYEQYF,TGCGCCAGCAGCCGGGAGGGTAGCTCCTACGAGCAGTACTTC,TRBJ2-7,TRBV5-1,TRBD2
CASSHGQGLTRDTQYF,TGTGCCAGCAGCCACGGACAGGGGCTGACAAGAGATACGCAGTATTTT,TRBJ2-3,TRBV5-8,TRBD1